This T cell receptor beta chain was found in a study of long-term antiretroviral therapy in people with HIV. Study results and limitations: Nothing was known about ART adherence, viral resistance or changes in therapy.

It was version v3.0 of the immunoSEQ assay that was run at survey level. Measured with immunoSEQ multiplex PCR; TCRdb has only the in-frame clones, and not every one. The sample includes roughly 42,000 clones, approximately 85% seen only once; the top ten take roughly 6.1%. As regards this clone: What it recognizes is unknown.

This receptor was obtained from a woman aged 50 to 60 with HIV. The sequences come from unsorted PBMCs, collected 3.1 years after starting antiretroviral therapy.

The chain's CDR3 is CASSEEVGDETQYF. The DNA of the CDR3 is TGTGCCAGCAGTGAAGAAGTCGGGGATGAGACCCAGTACTTC. V usage is TRBV6-1 and J usage is TRBJ2-5, with D maybe TRBD2 (5 bases). In germline, CDR1 is MNHNS, CDR2 SASEGT. The CDR3 runs 14 residues. Trimming stripped 1 base from V and 5 bases from J, with 11 bases between.